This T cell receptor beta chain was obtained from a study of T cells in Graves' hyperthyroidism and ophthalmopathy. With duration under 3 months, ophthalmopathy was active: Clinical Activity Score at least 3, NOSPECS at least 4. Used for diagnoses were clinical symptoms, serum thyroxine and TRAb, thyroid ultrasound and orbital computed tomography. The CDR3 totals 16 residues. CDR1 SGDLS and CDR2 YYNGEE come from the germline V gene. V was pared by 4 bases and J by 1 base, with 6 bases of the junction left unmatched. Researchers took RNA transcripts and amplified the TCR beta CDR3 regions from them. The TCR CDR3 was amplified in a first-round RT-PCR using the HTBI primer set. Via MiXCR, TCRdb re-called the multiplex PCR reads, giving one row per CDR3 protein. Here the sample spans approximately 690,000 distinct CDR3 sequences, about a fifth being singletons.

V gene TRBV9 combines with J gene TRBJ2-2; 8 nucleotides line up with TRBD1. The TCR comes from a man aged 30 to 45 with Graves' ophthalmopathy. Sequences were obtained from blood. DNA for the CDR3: TGTGCCAGCAGCACCGGGACAGGCAAGAACACCGGGGAGCTGTTTTTT. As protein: CASSTGTGKNTGELFF.